The 16 T cell receptor beta chains listed next were all sequenced from one sample in a study of blood T cell repertoires in COVID-19. Here immunoSEQ multiplex PCR was the method, and the copy in TCRdb shows in-frame clones only, minus some. Among 250,000 to 300,000 clones listed, around 83% were seen once. The sample taken for sequencing was peripheral blood. The receptors shown here come from a man older than 75 with acute or convalescent COVID-19.

This chain joins TRBV7-2 and TRBJ2-7, with a weak D call TRBD1 (5 bases). The V end was cut by 0 bases, the J end by 3 bases, with 9 bases between. The CDR3 extends over 14 amino acids. Germline V gene sequence: CDR1 SGHTA, CDR2 FQGNSA. This CDR3 is CASSLALGDYEQYF. The DNA of the CDR3 is TGTGCCAGCAGCTTAGCGCTAGGGGACTACGAGCAGTACTTC.

The rearrangement uses TRBV5-4 and TRBJ1-5; TRBD1 is a possible D gene (6 bases). V was shortened by 4 bases and J by 6 bases, with 14 bases between the two germline ends. Germline assignment: CDR1 SGHNT and CDR2 YYREEE (reference sequence). The CDR3 spans 14 residues. CDR3 DNA: TGTGCCAGCAGCCTCCAGGGGTCTGGTCAGCCCCAGCATTTT. This codes for CASSLQGSGQPQHF. Drawing the rest from reference TRBV5-4 and TRBJ1-5, the complete variable domain is ETGVTQSPTHLIKTRGQQVTLRCSSQSGHNTVSWYQQALGQGPQFIFQYYREEENGRGNFPPRFSGLQFPNYSSELNVNALELDDSALYLCASSLQGSGQPQHFGDGTRLSIL.

V is TRBV6-4 and J is TRBJ2-7; a possible D gene is TRBD1 (6 bases). V was clipped by 11 bases and J by 3 bases, with 17 bases between them. The length of the CDR3 is 13 residues. Germline lookup yields CDR1 MRHNA and CDR2 SNTAGT. DNA of the CDR3: TGTGCCGGTCAGGGGACGGAATACTACGAGCAGTACTTC. Its translation: CAGQGTEYYEQYF.

This chain uses TRBV5-1 with TRBJ2-7; TRBD1 agrees at 7 bases. Losses at the gene ends were 1 base for V and 6 bases for J; bases not matched to a gene: 7. The CDR3 spans 14 residues. Germline V gives CDR1 SGHRS, CDR2 YFSETQ. CDR3: CASSLTGVRTEQYF. CDR3 DNA: TGCGCCAGCAGCTTGACAGGGGTTAGGACCGAGCAGTACTTC.

The chain couples TRBV11-3 to TRBJ2-3; possibly TRBD1 for D (5 bases). The V and J ends lost 3 bases and 8 bases respectively, with 9 bases between them. Germline V CDR1 and CDR2: SGHNT, YENEEA. The CDR3 has 12 residues. The CDR3 loop is CASSLSGFTQYF. CDR3 bases: TGTGCCAGCAGCTTGTCAGGGTTTACGCAGTATTTT.

The table lists this clone with a few counts. The chain recombines TRBV5-1 with TRBJ2-1; the match to TRBD2 covers 16 bases. The CDR3 is 17 residues long. Germline CDR1 and CDR2: SGHRS and YFSETQ. V was pared by 4 bases and J by 4 bases, with 5 bases of the junction left unmatched. The CDR3 DNA follows: TGCGCCAGCAGCATGGGGACTAGCGGGAGGGGATACAATGAGCAGTTCTTC. This gives the protein CASSMGTSGRGYNEQFF. Together with reference TRBV5-1 and TRBJ2-1, the CDR3 gives the full variable domain: KAGVTQTPRYLIKTRGQQVTLSCSPISGHRSVSWYQQTPGQGLQFLFEYFSETQRNKGNFPGRFSGRQFSNSRSEMNVSTLELGDSALYLCASSMGTSGRGYNEQFFGPGTRLTVL.

This chain uses TRBV28 with TRBJ2-1; D call uncertain. V shed 1 base and J shed 8 bases, with 9 bases lying between them. In germline, CDR1 is MDHEN, CDR2 SYDVKM. The CDR3 is 13 residues long. The CDR3 bases are TGTGCCAGCAGTTTATTGAGAGCGCATGAGCAGTTCTTC. As protein: CASSLLRAHEQFF.

The rearrangement joins TRBV5-1 to TRBJ1-6, with D tentatively TRBD1 (5 bases). V was cut by 4 bases and J by 0 bases, with 14 bases left in between. Per the germline V gene, CDR1 is SGHRS and CDR2 is YFSETQ. The CDR3 totals 17 residues. The CDR3 bases are TGCGCCAGCAGCAACTCAGGGTTGAGCTCCTATAATTCACCCCTCCACTTT. This codes for CASSNSGLSSYNSPLHF.

V is TRBV5-1 and J is TRBJ2-7, with unresolved D. Germline loops: CDR1 SGHRS, CDR2 YFSETQ. V was shortened by 0 bases and J by 3 bases, with 10 bases between the two germline ends. The CDR3 sequence is 14 residues long. CDR3 sequence reads: CASSLAARNYEQYF. CDR3 nucleotides: TGCGCCAGCAGCTTGGCGGCGCGGAACTACGAGCAGTACTTC.

This clone showed up just once. The chain combines TRBV27 with TRBJ2-1; D possibly corresponds to TRBD2 (6 bases). V dropped 3 bases and J dropped 1 base, with 10 bases sitting between them. Germline CDR1 is MNHEY and CDR2 is SMNVEV (reference sequence). The CDR3 runs to 15 residues. The CDR3 DNA reads TGTGCCAGCAGTTTGGTCGGGAGATCCTACAATGAGCAGTTCTTC. It encodes CASSLVGRSYNEQFF.

This chain links TRBV28 with TRBJ2-4; TRBD2 matches 9 bases. The CDR3 runs to 19 residues. J was trimmed by 3 bases and V by 3 bases; bases with no gene match: 15. Germline CDR1 reads MDHEN; CDR2 reads SYDVKM. CDR3: CASSFLVGREGLGKNIQYF. The CDR3 DNA sequence: TGTGCCAGCAGTTTTCTCGTAGGGCGGGAGGGCCTTGGCAAAAACATTCAGTACTTC.

This chain links TRBV28 with TRBJ1-2; weak D call: TRBD1 (6 bases). Germline CDR1 and CDR2: MDHEN and SYDVKM. V shed 8 bases and J shed 5 bases, with 18 bases lying between them. This CDR3 spans 14 amino acids. CDR3 sequence: CASSTVRGLYGYTF. The DNA of the CDR3 is TGTGCCAGCTCCACCGTTAGGGGGTTGTATGGCTACACCTTC.

This clone was detected only once. The chain is built from TRBV29-1 and TRBJ2-1; perhaps TRBD1 as D (6 bases). V dropped 7 bases and J dropped 0 bases, with 16 bases sitting between them. CDR3 size: 15 residues. Germline-derived CDR1 and CDR2 are SQVTM and ANQGSEA. Here the CDR3 reads CSGKGHSSSYNEQFF. CDR3 DNA: TGCAGCGGCAAGGGACACTCGAGCTCCTACAATGAGCAGTTCTTC.

Only a few counts were recorded for this clone. The chain combines TRBV18 with TRBJ2-1, with a weak D call TRBD2 (5 bases). Germline V lookup: CDR1 KGHSH, CDR2 LQKENI. Trimming removed 2 bases from V and 5 bases from J, with 7 bases in between. The CDR3 consists of 13 residues. The CDR3 protein is CASSPAGDNEQFF. CDR3 DNA sequence: TGTGCCAGCTCACCAGCGGGTGACAATGAGCAGTTCTTC.

This clone was seen more than once but under ten times. The chain carries TRBV9 and TRBJ2-7; no firm D call. V was shortened by 7 bases and J by 4 bases, with 6 bases between the two germline ends. This CDR3 has 10 amino acids. Germline CDR1 is SGDLS and CDR2 is YYNGEE. CDR3 protein: CASPSYEQYF. In DNA form, the CDR3 reads TGTGCCAGCCCCTCGTACGAGCAGTACTTC. The whole variable domain, filled in from reference TRBV9 and TRBJ2-7, reads DSGVTQTPKHLITATGQRVTLRCSPRSGDLSVYWYQQSLDQGLQFLIQYYNGEERAKGNILERFSAQQFPDLHSELNLSSLELGDSALYFCASPSYEQYFGPGTRLTVT.

This rearrangement joins TRBV21-1 to TRBJ2-7; the table's D call TRBD2 went unverified against the DNA. TRBV21-1 constitutes a pseudogene. This CDR3 has 14 amino acids. The CDR3 reads CASSKIDPRGEQYF. The CDR3 coding sequence is TGTGCCAGCAGCAAGATTGACCCAAGAGGCGAGCAGTACTTC.